This TCR beta chain derives from a study of response to subunit inactivated influenza vaccine. Study-wide points: The authors suggested that few new T cells are recruited per seasonal influenza vaccination.

This CDR3 is 13 amino acids long. V was pared by 0 bases and J by 12 bases, with 12 bases between. The germline V gene has CDR1 DFQATT and CDR2 SNEGSKA (reference sequence). TCRdb called the RT-PCR reads again in MiXCR, with one record for every CDR3 protein. The table has approximately 500,000 distinct CDR3 sequences, 10% to 15% seen once. This clonotype has a handful of counts. What it recognizes is unknown. The material sequenced was PBMCs from blood, taken about 40 days after vaccination. This rearrangement joins TRBV20-1 to TRBJ1-6; D remains unclear. The TCR sequence derives from a man over 45 who received an inactivated influenza vaccine. Here the CDR3 DNA reads TGCAGTGCTAGAGATCCGGGAGTCGTACCCCTCCACTTT. Its translation: CSARDPGVVPLHF.